What follows are 6 T cell receptor beta chains derived from one specimen sequenced in a study of post-analysis software for immune sequencing data. Study findings and constraints: Several TRBV segments were more frequent in patients than controls; TRBV5-6, TRBV5-1 and TRBV20-1 belonged to this group.

Unique molecular identifiers tagged the TCR beta cDNA libraries. TCRdb reprocessed the PCR reads with MiXCR, giving one entry per CDR3 protein. Found here are about 760,000 distinct CDR3 sequences, roughly 27% of them singletons; the top ten hold 0.56%. The antigens of these receptors remain unknown. Sequencing used blood. The receptors shown here come from a girl between 5 and 17 years old with multiple sclerosis.

As regards this clonotype: Because the CDR3's place on the DNA is in doubt, the DNA is left out and the CDR3 is given as listed by TCRdb. The gene calls are TRBV4-3 and TRBJ1-2. Looked up from germline, CDR1 is LGHNA and CDR2 is YSLEER. The CDR3 totals 15 residues, both ends included. CDR3 in amino acids: CASSQGRVVNYGCTF.

At least ten counts were recorded for this clonotype. The chain recombines TRBV29-1 with TRBJ2-7, with 7 bases matching TRBD2. This CDR3 comprises 12 residues. V dropped 3 bases and J dropped 5; count of bases not matched to a gene: 4. Germline V lookup: CDR1 SQVTM, CDR2 ANQGSEA. In DNA form, the CDR3 reads TGCAGCGTTGAGGGACTACCCGACGAGCAGTACTTC. Its translation is CSVEGLPDEQYF.

This clonotype was seen ten or more times. The rearrangement joins TRBV20-1 to TRBJ2-3, with D maybe TRBD1 (5 bases). CDR3 length: 13 residues. Deletions cut 3 bases from V and 4 bases from J, with 11 bases between. Germline V gene lookup returns CDR1 DFQATT and CDR2 SNEGSKA (reference sequence). CDR3: CSASPPGPDTQYF. In DNA form, the CDR3 reads TGCAGTGCTAGCCCCCCAGGGCCAGATACGCAGTATTTT.

The chain recombines TRBV4-1 with TRBJ1-2; D call uncertain. V lost 2 bases to trimming and J lost 3 bases, with 13 bases between them. The CDR3 totals 15 residues. Per the germline V gene, CDR1 is MGHRA and CDR2 is YSYEKL. CDR3 sequence: CASSQQPGGDYGYTF. DNA for the CDR3: TGCGCCAGCAGCCAACAGCCTGGTGGGGACTATGGCTACACCTTC.

This clonotype was recorded a few times. CDR3 amino acids: CSASSTSGSVNTQYF. In nucleotides, the CDR3 is TGCAGTGCTAGTTCGACTAGCGGGAGCGTGAATACGCAGTATTTT. The chain carries TRBV20-1 and TRBJ2-3, with TRBD2 identical over 12 bases. V was pared by 3 bases and J by 7 bases, with 8 bases of the junction left unmatched. Germline CDR1 DFQATT, CDR2 SNEGSKA (reference sequence). This CDR3 region has 15 residues.

This clonotype was seen more than once but under ten times. J is TRBJ2-3 and V is TRBV5-6; TRBD2 aligns across 15 bases. V shed 2 bases, J shed 4 bases, and the junction held 2 bases outside the gene matches. This CDR3 has 16 residues. Germline loops: CDR1 SGHDT, CDR2 YYEEEE. CDR3 sequence (DNA): TGTGCCAGCAGCTTCCGGACTAGCGGGAGGGCAGATACGCAGTATTTT. Translated, it gives CASSFRTSGRADTQYF.